Listed here are 18 T cell receptor beta chains from one sample, sequenced in a study of PD-1 blockade in classical Hodgkin lymphoma. Brentuximab vedotin exposure varied among the patients, all of whom had relapsed after autologous stem cell transplantation. Clones were sequenced by immunoSEQ multiplex PCR, and TCRdb holds only the in-frame ones, with some missing. The sample holds about 110,000 clones, roughly nine tenths seen once. The sample consisted of peripheral blood mononuclear cells (PBMCs), taken before the second cycle of nivolumab. Receptors originate from a human donor with classical Hodgkin lymphoma.

The V call is TRBV12-2, the J call TRBJ2-1; the table's D call TRBD2 went unverified against the DNA. TRBV12-2 is classified as a pseudogene. This CDR3 contains 16 residues. The CDR3 DNA sequence: TGTGCAAGTCGCTTAGTACCGGGACTAGCGGGACATGAGCAGTTCTTC. Protein product: CASRLVPGLAGHEQFF.

This chain links TRBV9 with TRBJ2-7; maybe TRBD1 (6 bases). V was shortened by 10 bases and J by 8 bases, with 22 bases between the two germline ends. CDR1 is SGDLS and CDR2 is YYNGEE in the germline V gene. The CDR3 is made up of 13 amino acids. CDR3 DNA sequence: TGTGCCTCCACCTCCGGGACATCTAACAAGCAGTACTTC. Translated, it gives CASTSGTSNKQYF.

The chain uses TRBV6-5 and TRBJ1-1; 11 nucleotides line up with TRBD1. J gave up 1 base and V 7 bases, and 2 bases lay outside the gene matches. Germline V gene data show CDR1 as MNHEY and CDR2 as SVGAGI. The CDR3 is made up of 14 amino acids. This CDR3 reads CASTGTGGNTEAFF. The CDR3 nucleotides read TGTGCCAGCACTGGGACAGGGGGGAACACTGAAGCTTTCTTT.

V and J are TRBV7-9 and TRBJ1-1; 7 nucleotides agree with TRBD1. The length of the CDR3 is 15 residues. V shed 1 base and J 1 base; nucleotides not matched to a gene: 3. CDR1 SEHNR and CDR2 FQNEAQ come from the germline V gene (reference sequence). CDR3 in DNA: TGTGCCAGCAGCTTAGGAGGGGGCCGGAACACTGAAGCTTTCTTT. Its translation is CASSLGGGRNTEAFF.

The V call is TRBV9, the J call TRBJ1-4; no definite D call. Looked up from germline, CDR1 is SGDLS and CDR2 is YYNGEE. This CDR3 has 16 residues. V was trimmed by 0 bases and J by 3 bases, leaving 12 bases between them. The CDR3 spells CASSVGISPSNEKLFF. The CDR3 DNA follows: TGTGCCAGCAGCGTAGGAATCTCCCCCTCTAATGAAAAACTGTTTTTT.

J is TRBJ1-4 and V is TRBV5-1; D unresolved. From germline, CDR1 is SGHRS and CDR2 YFSETQ. Trimming shortened V by 1 base and J by 0 bases, and 4 bases separated the two germline ends. This CDR3 is 14 amino acids long. In DNA, the CDR3 is TGCGCCAGCAGCTTGCGTGCAACTAATGAAAAACTGTTTTTT. Residues: CASSLRATNEKLFF.

The gene calls are TRBV11-2 and TRBJ2-3; TRBD2 matches 14 bases. Germline assignment: CDR1 SGHAT and CDR2 FQNNGV. The V gene end was trimmed by 1 base and the J gene end by 1 base; junction bases not matched to a gene: 4. This CDR3 contains 18 residues. DNA for the CDR3: TGTGCCAGCAGCTTAGTTGGACTAGCGGGAGGTGGCACAGATACGCAGTATTTT. Residues: CASSLVGLAGGGTDTQYF.

The V and J genes are TRBV4-3 and TRBJ2-1; D could derive from TRBD1 or TRBD2 (5 bases each). This CDR3 region has 16 residues. V was clipped by 0 bases and J by 4 bases, with 13 bases between them. Looked up from germline, CDR1 is LGHNA and CDR2 is YSLEER. The CDR3 DNA follows: TGCGCCAGCAGCCAAGACGGACTTGGGGCTTACAATGAGCAGTTCTTC. Encoded protein: CASSQDGLGAYNEQFF.

Only a few counts were recorded for this clone. This rearrangement joins TRBV30 to TRBJ1-2, with 7 positions matching TRBD1. CDR1 is GTSNPN and CDR2 is SVGIG in the germline V gene (reference sequence). After removal of 1 base from V and 7 bases from J, the junction contained 3 bases not matched to a gene. The CDR3 runs 12 residues. Here the CDR3 reads CAWSGQGSGYTF. The DNA of the CDR3 is TGTGCCTGGAGTGGACAGGGTAGTGGCTACACCTTC.

The chain uses TRBV25-1 and TRBJ1-1; TRBD1 agrees at 8 bases. CDR3 length: 17 residues. From germline, CDR1 is MGHDK and CDR2 SYGVNS. V was pared by 5 bases and J by 1 base, with 12 bases of the junction left unmatched. CDR3 coding DNA: TGTGCCAGCAGTCCTACCGACAGGGGTCTCCGGAACACTGAAGCTTTCTTT. Its protein is CASSPTDRGLRNTEAFF.

This sequence joins TRBV10-2 and TRBJ1-4; maybe TRBD1 (6 bases). Germline CDR1 is WSHSY and CDR2 is SAAADI. Trimming removed 7 bases from V and 10 bases from J, with 19 bases in between. The CDR3 totals 14 residues. The CDR3 sequence is CASTWGANEGKLFF. Written as DNA, the CDR3 is TGCGCCAGCACCTGGGGGGCGAATGAGGGAAAACTGTTTTTT.

The V call is TRBV7-7, the J call TRBJ2-7; the D gene could be TRBD1 or TRBD2 (5 bases each). This CDR3 comprises 15 residues. The V and J ends lost 5 bases and 6 bases respectively, with 20 bases between them. Germline V gene data show CDR1 as SSHAT and CDR2 as FNYEAQ (reference sequence). Here the CDR3 reads CASSPSGTYSGEQYF. The CDR3 bases are TGTGCCAGCAGCCCCTCGGGGACGTACAGTGGCGAGCAGTACTTC. Supplemented by reference TRBV7-7 and TRBJ2-7, the full variable domain reads GAGVSQSPRYKVTKRGQDVTLRCDPISSHATLYWYQQALGQGPEFLTYFNYEAQPDKSGLPSDRFSAERPEGSISTLTIQRTEQRDSAMYRCASSPSGTYSGEQYFGPGTRLTVT.

The CDR3 reads CASSYQGAYEQYF. Here the CDR3 DNA reads TGTGCCAGCAGTTATCAGGGGGCCTACGAGCAGTACTTC. The chain carries TRBV6-5 and TRBJ2-7, with TRBD1 identical over 7 bases. CDR1 and CDR2 from the germline V gene are MNHEY and SVGAGI. V shed 3 bases and J 2 bases; nucleotides not matched to a gene: 1. The length of the CDR3 is 13 residues.

The chain recombines TRBV6-5 with TRBJ1-1; a possible D gene is TRBD1 (6 bases). Per germline, CDR1 MNHEY and CDR2 SVGAGI. The CDR3 has 14 residues. The V end was cut by 0 bases, the J end by 7 bases, with 12 bases between. The CDR3 coding sequence is TGTGCCAGCAGTTACTCCGCAGGGGAGGGTGAAGCTTTCTTT. This sequence encodes CASSYSAGEGEAFF.

The chain couples TRBV27 to TRBJ2-7; 9 positions agree with TRBD2. Germline V gives CDR1 MNHEY, CDR2 SMNVEV (reference sequence). The CDR3 sequence is 15 residues long. Trimming took 1 base from V and 6 from J; bases not matched to a gene: 7. CDR3: CASSLLASGIGEQYF. The CDR3 bases are TGTGCCAGCAGTTTATTGGCTAGCGGGATAGGCGAGCAGTACTTC.

V usage is TRBV7-8 and J usage is TRBJ1-2; possibly TRBD1 for D (5 bases). The germline CDR1 and CDR2 sequences are SGHVS and FQNEAQ. This CDR3 has 14 amino acids. Trimming pared 0 bases from V and 3 bases from J, leaving 8 bases between. CDR3 residues: CASSLASRDYGYTF. The CDR3 nucleotides are TGTGCCAGCAGCTTAGCTTCCAGGGACTATGGCTACACCTTC.

This chain connects TRBV5-1 to TRBJ2-1, with TRBD2 matching 8 bases. Germline V lookup: CDR1 SGHRS, CDR2 YFSETQ. The CDR3 has 16 residues. Trimming at V came to 0 bases and at J to 5 bases, leaving 7 bases not matched to a gene. DNA for the CDR3: TGCGCCAGCAGCTTGGATAGACTAGCGCGTCACAATGAGCAGTTCTTC. This gives the protein CASSLDRLARHNEQFF.

V usage is TRBV27 and J usage is TRBJ1-4; D remains ambiguous. Trimming left V 5 bases short and J 11 bases short, with 36 bases between. The germline gives CDR1 MNHEY, CDR2 SMNVEV (reference sequence). CDR3 length: 20 amino acids. The CDR3 is CASSPAWQPHISLPLGKLFF. The CDR3 nucleotides read TGTGCCAGCAGTCCCGCGTGGCAGCCTCACATCAGCTTACCCCTTGGGAAACTGTTTTTT.